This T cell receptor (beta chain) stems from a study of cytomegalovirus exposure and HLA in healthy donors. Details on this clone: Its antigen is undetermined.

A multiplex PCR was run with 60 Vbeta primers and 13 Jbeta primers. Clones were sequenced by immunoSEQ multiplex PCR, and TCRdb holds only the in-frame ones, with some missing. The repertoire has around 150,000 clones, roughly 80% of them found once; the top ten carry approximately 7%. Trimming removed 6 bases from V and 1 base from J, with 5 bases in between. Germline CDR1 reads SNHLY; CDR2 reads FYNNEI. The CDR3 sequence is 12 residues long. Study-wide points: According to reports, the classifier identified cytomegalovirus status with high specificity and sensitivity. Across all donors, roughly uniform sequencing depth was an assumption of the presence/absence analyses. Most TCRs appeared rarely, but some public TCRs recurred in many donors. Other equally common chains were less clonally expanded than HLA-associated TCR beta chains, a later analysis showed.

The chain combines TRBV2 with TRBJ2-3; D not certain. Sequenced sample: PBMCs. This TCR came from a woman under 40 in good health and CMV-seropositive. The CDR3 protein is CASSSGTDTQYF. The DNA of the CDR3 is TGTGCCAGCAGCTCAGGCACAGATACGCAGTATTTT.